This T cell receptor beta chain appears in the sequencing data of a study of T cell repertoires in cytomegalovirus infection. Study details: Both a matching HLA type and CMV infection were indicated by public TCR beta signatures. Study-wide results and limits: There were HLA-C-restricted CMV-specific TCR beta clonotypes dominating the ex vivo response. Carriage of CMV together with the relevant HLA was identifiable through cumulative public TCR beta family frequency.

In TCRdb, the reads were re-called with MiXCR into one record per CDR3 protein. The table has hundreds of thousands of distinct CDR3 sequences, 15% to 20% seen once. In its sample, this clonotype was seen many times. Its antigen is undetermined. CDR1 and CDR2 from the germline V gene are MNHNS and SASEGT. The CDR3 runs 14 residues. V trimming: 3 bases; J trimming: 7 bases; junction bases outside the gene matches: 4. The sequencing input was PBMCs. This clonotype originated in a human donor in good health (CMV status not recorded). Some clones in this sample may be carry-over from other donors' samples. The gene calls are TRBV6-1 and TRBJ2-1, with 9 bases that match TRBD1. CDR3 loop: CASSDGQGRNEQFF. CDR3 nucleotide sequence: TGTGCCAGCAGTGACGGACAGGGGCGTAATGAGCAGTTCTTC.